The 16 T cell receptor beta chains reported below all come from one sample, sequenced in a study of patients and donors after allogeneic stem cell transplantation. TCRdb itself ran the RT-PCR reads through MiXCR, one entry per CDR3 protein. The repertoire has over 350,000 distinct CDR3 sequences, roughly 17% of them found once; the top ten carry 7.2%. Sequenced input: blood, either unsorted or a sorted T cell fraction (not recorded which). Source of these receptors: a human donor who was either an allogeneic HSCT recipient or a stem cell or donor lymphocyte infusion donor (not recorded which). It is not recorded whose cells these are; they may come from a transplant donor.

This clonotype was observed a few times. V usage is TRBV2 and J usage is TRBJ1-4, with D hard to call. Germline V gene data show CDR1 as SNHLY and CDR2 as FYNNEI. The CDR3 contains 14 residues. V was shortened by 5 bases and J by 5 bases, with 12 bases between the two germline ends. The CDR3 sequence: CASSRAGANEKLFF. In DNA form, the CDR3 reads TGTGCCAGCAGTCGGGCAGGAGCAAATGAAAAACTGTTTTTT. The whole variable domain, filled in from reference TRBV2 and TRBJ1-4, reads EPEVTQTPSHQVTQMGQEVILRCVPISNHLYFYWYRQILGQKVEFLVSFYNNEISEKSEIFDDQFSVERPDGSNFTLKIRSTKLEDSAMYFCASSRAGANEKLFFGSGTQLSVL.

In its sample, this clonotype was seen many times. The rearrangement joins TRBV5-1 to TRBJ1-1; weak D call: TRBD1 (5 bases). V lost 4 bases, J lost 5 bases, and 15 bases lay in between. CDR3 length equals 14 residues. The germline V gene has CDR1 SGHRS and CDR2 YFSETQ. The DNA of the CDR3 is TGCGCCAGCAGCGAACAGGACGGCCGGACTGAAGCTTTCTTT. Its protein product is CASSEQDGRTEAFF.

This clonotype has ten or more counts. CDR3 DNA: TGTGCCAGCAGCTTACACAGCGGACGCGGGGAGCTGTTTTTT. This sequence encodes CASSLHSGRGELFF. The chain is built from TRBV7-9 and TRBJ2-2; D is possibly TRBD2 (5 bases). This CDR3 is built from 14 residues. Germline CDR1 SEHNR, CDR2 FQNEAQ (reference sequence). Trimming shortened V by 2 bases and J by 7 bases, and 11 bases separated the two germline ends.

The chain uses TRBV19 and TRBJ2-1, with 12 positions matching TRBD2. CDR1 and CDR2 (germline): LNHDA, SQIVND (reference sequence). With V trimmed by 10 bases and J by 7 bases, 8 bases remained unmatched. There are 14 residues in the CDR3. DNA of the CDR3: TGTGCCATCGATACCGGGACTAGCGGGAATGAGCAGTTCTTC. Its translation is CAIDTGTSGNEQFF.

The chain carries TRBV6-1 and TRBJ2-2, with TRBD2 matching 9 bases. The junction had 7 bases not matched to a gene; V was cut back by 6 bases and J by 5 bases. Germline values: CDR1 MNHNS, CDR2 SASEGT. This CDR3 has 15 amino acids. CDR3 protein: CASRKTSGHTGELFF. CDR3 coding DNA: TGTGCCAGCAGAAAGACTAGCGGACATACCGGGGAGCTGTTTTTT.

This clonotype was detected only a few times. The rearrangement joins TRBV5-8 to TRBJ2-5, with D perhaps TRBD2 (6 bases). V was trimmed by 0 bases and J by 2 bases, leaving 14 bases between them. Germline lookup yields CDR1 SGHTS and CDR2 YDEGEE. The CDR3 extends over 16 amino acids. The CDR3 spells CASSLARRAPQETQYF. CDR3 nucleotides: TGTGCCAGCAGCTTGGCCAGGAGGGCCCCACAAGAGACCCAGTACTTC.

This clonotype was seen more than once but under ten times. The CDR3 region is CATSRSLEYEQYF. CDR3 sequence (DNA): TGTGCCACCAGCAGATCCCTAGAATACGAGCAGTACTTC. The chain uses TRBV15 and TRBJ2-7; D not resolved. This CDR3 comprises 13 residues. The germline V gene encodes CDR1 LNHNV and CDR2 YYDKDF (reference sequence). V shed 2 bases and J shed 4 bases, with 9 bases lying between them.

The J gene is TRBJ2-3, the V gene TRBV5-6; no definite D call. The germline gives CDR1 SGHDT, CDR2 YYEEEE. Trimming removed 0 bases at V and 0 bases at J, with 11 bases between. The CDR3 length is 16 residues. The CDR3 DNA sequence: TGTGCCAGCAGCTTGGATGTTGCCGGGAGCACAGATACGCAGTATTTT. Its translation: CASSLDVAGSTDTQYF.

The rearrangement joins TRBV27 to TRBJ1-2, with TRBD1 matching over 7 bases. V lost 0 bases, J lost 4 bases, and 5 bases stayed unmatched. The CDR3 spans 15 residues. The germline CDR1 and CDR2 sequences are MNHEY and SMNVEV (reference sequence). CDR3 nucleotide sequence: TGTGCCAGCAGTTTATCGGTGACAGGGACCTATGGCTACACCTTC. Protein sequence: CASSLSVTGTYGYTF.

The chain links TRBV12-3 or TRBV12-4 to TRBJ1-2; D possibly corresponds to TRBD1 (6 bases). The CDR3 is 13 amino acids. Trimming stripped 7 bases from V and 0 bases from J, with 9 bases between. CDR3: CASTTGPNYGYTF. The CDR3 coding sequence is TGTGCCAGCACGACAGGCCCTAACTATGGCTACACCTTC.

The CDR3 nucleotides read TGCGCCAGCAGCTTGGTAGGGGACAAAAACATTCAGTACTTC. As protein: CASSLVGDKNIQYF. This chain joins TRBV5-1 and TRBJ2-4, with a possible D match to TRBD1 (5 bases). Trimming took 0 bases from V and 3 from J, leaving 7 bases between them. The CDR3 totals 14 residues. Germline loops: CDR1 SGHRS, CDR2 YFSETQ.

This clonotype has just a few counts. The chain has TRBV9 and TRBJ1-1; D not certain. This CDR3 spans 14 amino acids. V shed 3 bases and J shed 0 bases, with 9 bases lying between them. Per germline, CDR1 SGDLS and CDR2 YYNGEE. CDR3 DNA sequence: TGTGCCAGCAGCGCGCCTCAGCTGAACACTGAAGCTTTCTTT. Protein: CASSAPQLNTEAFF. The variable domain in full, with the rest retrieved from reference TRBV9 and TRBJ1-1, is DSGVTQTPKHLITATGQRVTLRCSPRSGDLSVYWYQQSLDQGLQFLIQYYNGEERAKGNILERFSAQQFPDLHSELNLSSLELGDSALYFCASSAPQLNTEAFFGQGTRLTVV.

This clonotype appeared many times. The chain is built from TRBV19 and TRBJ2-1, with D perhaps TRBD1 or TRBD2 (5 bases each). The CDR3 runs 14 residues. Germline V gene lookup returns CDR1 LNHDA and CDR2 SQIVND (reference sequence). With 3 bases removed from V and 5 bases from J, the gap between germline ends came to 11 bases. CDR3 loop: CASSILAGHNEQFF. The CDR3 DNA reads as TGTGCCAGTAGTATCCTAGCAGGGCACAATGAGCAGTTCTTC. The variable domain in full, with the rest retrieved from reference TRBV19 and TRBJ2-1, is DGGITQSPKYLFRKEGQNVTLSCEQNLNHDAMYWYRQDPGQGLRLIYYSQIVNDFQKGDIAEGYSVSREKKESFPLTVTSAQKNPTAFYLCASSILAGHNEQFFGPGTRLTVL.

This sequence joins TRBV9 and TRBJ1-1; D uncertain. With 3 bases removed from V and 2 bases from J, the gap between germline ends came to 20 bases. Germline CDR1 and CDR2: SGDLS and YYNGEE. The CDR3 runs to 17 residues. The CDR3: CASSGSPLRAFNTEAFF. The CDR3 nucleotides are TGTGCCAGCAGCGGGTCTCCATTGCGGGCCTTTAACACTGAAGCTTTCTTT. Complete variable domain (other parts from reference TRBV9 and TRBJ1-1): DSGVTQTPKHLITATGQRVTLRCSPRSGDLSVYWYQQSLDQGLQFLIQYYNGEERAKGNILERFSAQQFPDLHSELNLSSLELGDSALYFCASSGSPLRAFNTEAFFGQGTRLTVV.

V is TRBV4-3 and J is TRBJ2-4, with 8 bases identical to TRBD2. CDR3 size: 17 residues. Trimming cost V 0 bases and J 6 bases; bases outside gene matches: 10. Germline V gives CDR1 LGHNA, CDR2 YSLEER. This CDR3 is CASSQEGGGPSRNIQYF. CDR3 sequence (DNA): TGCGCCAGCAGCCAAGAGGGCGGGGGGCCTTCTCGAAACATTCAGTACTTC.

Ten or more counts support this clonotype. The genes are TRBV20-1 and TRBJ2-7; 7 nucleotides line up with TRBD1. Germline loops: CDR1 DFQATT, CDR2 SNEGSKA (reference sequence). V shed 5 bases, J shed 3 bases, and the junction held 13 bases outside the gene matches. The CDR3 runs to 15 residues. The CDR3 protein is CSAPIPQRTGYEQYF. For the CDR3, the DNA is TGCAGTGCTCCTATCCCACAGCGGACAGGCTACGAGCAGTACTTC.